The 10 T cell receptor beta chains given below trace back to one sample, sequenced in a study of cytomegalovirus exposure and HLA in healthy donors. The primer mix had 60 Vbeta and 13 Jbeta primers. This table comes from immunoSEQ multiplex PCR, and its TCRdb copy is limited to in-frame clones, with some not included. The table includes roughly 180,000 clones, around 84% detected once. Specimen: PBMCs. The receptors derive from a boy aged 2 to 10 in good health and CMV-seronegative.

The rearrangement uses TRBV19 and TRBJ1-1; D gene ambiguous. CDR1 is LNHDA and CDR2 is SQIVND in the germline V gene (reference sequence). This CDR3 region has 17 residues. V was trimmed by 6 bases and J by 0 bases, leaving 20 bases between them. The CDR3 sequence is CASRDHLPAGMNTEAFF. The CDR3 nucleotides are TGTGCCAGTAGGGACCACTTGCCCGCGGGGATGAACACTGAAGCTTTCTTT. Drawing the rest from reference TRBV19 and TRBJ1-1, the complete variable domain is DGGITQSPKYLFRKEGQNVTLSCEQNLNHDAMYWYRQDPGQGLRLIYYSQIVNDFQKGDIAEGYSVSREKKESFPLTVTSAQKNPTAFYLCASRDHLPAGMNTEAFFGQGTRLTVV.

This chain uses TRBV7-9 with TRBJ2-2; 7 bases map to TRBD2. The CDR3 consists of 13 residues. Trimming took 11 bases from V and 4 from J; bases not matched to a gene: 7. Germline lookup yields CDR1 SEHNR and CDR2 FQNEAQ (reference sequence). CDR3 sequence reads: CASREEGTGELFF. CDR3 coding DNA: TGTGCCTCCCGGGAGGAGGGCACCGGGGAGCTGTTTTTT.

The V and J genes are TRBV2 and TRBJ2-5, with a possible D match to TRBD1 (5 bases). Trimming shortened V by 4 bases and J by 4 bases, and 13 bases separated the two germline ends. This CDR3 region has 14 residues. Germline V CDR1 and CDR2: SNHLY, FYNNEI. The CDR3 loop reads CASSARVGPETQYF. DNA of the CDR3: TGTGCCAGCAGTGCCCGAGTGGGGCCAGAGACCCAGTACTTC.

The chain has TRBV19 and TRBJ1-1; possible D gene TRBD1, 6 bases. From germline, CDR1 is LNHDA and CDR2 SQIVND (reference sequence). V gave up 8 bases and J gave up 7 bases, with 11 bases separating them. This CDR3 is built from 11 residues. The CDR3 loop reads CASLKTGEAFF. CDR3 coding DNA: TGTGCCAGTTTAAAGACAGGTGAAGCTTTCTTT.

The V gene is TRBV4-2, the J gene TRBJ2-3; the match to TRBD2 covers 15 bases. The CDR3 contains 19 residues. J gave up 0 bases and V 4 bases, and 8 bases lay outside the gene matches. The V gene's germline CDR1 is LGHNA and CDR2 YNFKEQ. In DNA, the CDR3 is TGTGCCAGCAGCCCACAGGGGACTAGCGGGGGGCTTAGCACAGATACGCAGTATTTT. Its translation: CASSPQGTSGGLSTDTQYF.

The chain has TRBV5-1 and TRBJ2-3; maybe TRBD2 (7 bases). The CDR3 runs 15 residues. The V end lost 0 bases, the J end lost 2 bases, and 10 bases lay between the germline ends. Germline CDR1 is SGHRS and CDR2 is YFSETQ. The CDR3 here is CASSLVGGATDTQYF. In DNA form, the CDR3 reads TGCGCCAGCAGCTTGGTTGGGGGGGCCACAGATACGCAGTATTTT.

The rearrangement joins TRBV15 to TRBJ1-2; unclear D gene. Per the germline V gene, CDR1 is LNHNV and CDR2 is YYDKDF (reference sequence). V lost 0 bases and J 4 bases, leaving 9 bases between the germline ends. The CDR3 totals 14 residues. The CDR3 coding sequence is TGTGCCACCAGCAGAGATCTCAGTGCCTATGGCTACACCTTC. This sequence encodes CATSRDLSAYGYTF.

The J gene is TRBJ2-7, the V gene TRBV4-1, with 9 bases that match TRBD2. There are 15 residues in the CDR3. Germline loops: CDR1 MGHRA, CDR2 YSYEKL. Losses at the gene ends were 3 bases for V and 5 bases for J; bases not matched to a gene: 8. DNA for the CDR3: TGCGCCAGCAGCCAGAATAGCGGGAGAAGCGACGAGCAGTACTTC. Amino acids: CASSQNSGRSDEQYF.

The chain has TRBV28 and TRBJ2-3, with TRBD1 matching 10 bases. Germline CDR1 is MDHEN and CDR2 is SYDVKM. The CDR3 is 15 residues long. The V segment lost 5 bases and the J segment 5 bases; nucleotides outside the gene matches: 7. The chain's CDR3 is CASSVGTGVIDTQYF. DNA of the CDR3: TGTGCCAGCAGTGTCGGGACAGGGGTTATAGATACGCAGTATTTT.

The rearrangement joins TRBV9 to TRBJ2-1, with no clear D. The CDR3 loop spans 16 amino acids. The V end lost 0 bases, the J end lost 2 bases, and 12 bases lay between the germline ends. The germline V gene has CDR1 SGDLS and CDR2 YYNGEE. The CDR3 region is CASSVDPHQTYNEQFF. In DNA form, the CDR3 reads TGTGCCAGCAGCGTAGACCCACACCAGACCTACAATGAGCAGTTCTTC.